Sequencing of this T cell receptor beta chain was carried out in a study of blood T cell repertoires in COVID-19. Overall study: The samples span acute and convalescent COVID-19 from the United States, Italy and Spain. Sample material is recorded as cDNA or gDNA derived from T cells, B-cell-depleted T cells, or PBMCs.

Recruited during active infection, patients (from Seattle) were subsequently followed longitudinally. Source study methods: Using reference gene primer amplification, nucleated cell counts were estimated. Sequencing was performed with immunoSEQ multiplex PCR; in TCRdb, only in-frame clones are kept and a portion is missing. The V and J calls and the clone size are those of that table, but D and trimming were determined from the DNA. The sample lists roughly 280,000 clones; more than 75% were seen once. CDR1 is SGHTA and CDR2 is FQGNSA in the germline V gene. The CDR3 length is 17 residues. V dropped 2 bases and J dropped 0 bases, with 11 bases sitting between them.

This sequence joins TRBV7-2 and TRBJ2-6; D is uncertain. The specimen was peripheral blood. This receptor was identified in a woman in her sixties with COVID-19, enrolled during active disease. CDR3 in amino acids: CASSLILGNSGANVLTF. The CDR3 DNA follows: TGTGCCAGCAGCTTAATTCTAGGTAACTCTGGGGCCAACGTCCTGACTTTC.